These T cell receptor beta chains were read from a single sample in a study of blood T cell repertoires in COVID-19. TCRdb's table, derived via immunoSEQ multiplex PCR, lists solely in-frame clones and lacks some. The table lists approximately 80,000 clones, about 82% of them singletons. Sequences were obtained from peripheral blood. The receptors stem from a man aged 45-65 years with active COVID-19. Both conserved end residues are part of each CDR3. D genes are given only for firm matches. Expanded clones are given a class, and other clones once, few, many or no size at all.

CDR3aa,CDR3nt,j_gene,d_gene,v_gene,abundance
CASSLTGSVSYEQYF,TGTGCCAGCAGTTTAACAGGGTCGGTCTCCTACGAGCAGTACTTC,TRBJ2-7,.,TRBV28,.
CSVEDSGLGSFTEQFF,TGCAGCGTTGAAGATTCGGGTCTGGGGAGCTTCACTGAGCAGTTCTTC,TRBJ2-1,.,TRBV29-1,.
CASSLRLAITGELFF,TGTGCCAGCAGTTTACGGCTAGCGATCACCGGGGAGCTGTTTTTT,TRBJ2-2,.,TRBV27,.
CAWSFKGTRGNEQFF,TGTGCCTGGAGTTTCAAGGGTACCAGGGGCAATGAGCAGTTCTTC,TRBJ2-1,.,TRBV30,.
CAWMAGSGQPQHF,TGTGCCTGGATGGCCGGCAGCGGTCAGCCCCAGCATTTT,TRBJ1-5,.,TRBV30,.
CAWSVGLAGGLGSYNEQFF,TGTGCCTGGAGTGTGGGACTAGCGGGAGGCCTGGGGTCCTACAATGAGCAGTTCTTC,TRBJ2-1,TRBD2,TRBV30,.
CASSVDSSTSGSQYQETQYF,TGTGCCAGCAGCGTAGACTCTTCAACTAGCGGGAGTCAGTACCAAGAGACCCAGTACTTC,TRBJ2-5,TRBD2,TRBV9,once
CATSQLAGGQETQYF,TGTGCCACCAGCCAACTAGCGGGGGGACAAGAGACCCAGTACTTC,TRBJ2-5,TRBD2,TRBV24-1,.
CASSGGGVSTEAFF,TGTGCCAGCTCAGGCGGGGGGGTGAGCACTGAAGCTTTCTTT,TRBJ1-1,.,TRBV18,once
CASRFGEWEGYTF,TGTGCCAGTAGGTTCGGGGAGTGGGAAGGCTACACCTTC,TRBJ1-2,.,TRBV19,once
CASSATGGADVYEQYF,TGTGCCAGCAGCGCAACAGGGGGCGCGGATGTCTACGAGCAGTACTTC,TRBJ2-7,TRBD1,TRBV7-9,.
CSVDRRVHEQFF,TGCAGCGTGGACAGGAGAGTCCATGAGCAGTTCTTC,TRBJ2-1,TRBD1,TRBV29-1,.
CASSSGQNYEQYF,TGTGCCAGCAGCTCCGGACAGAACTACGAGCAGTACTTC,TRBJ2-7,.,TRBV7-6,.
CASSLSPVGGRAPYNEQFF,TGTGCCAGCAGCTTAAGTCCCGTAGGCGGGAGGGCCCCCTACAATGAGCAGTTCTTC,TRBJ2-1,TRBD2,TRBV7-3,.
CASSQGLPSGYTF,TGTGCCAGCAGCCAAGGACTCCCCTCCGGCTACACCTTC,TRBJ1-2,.,TRBV3-1/TRBV3-2,.
CASLGLVSPLHF,TGTGCCAGCCTCGGGTTGGTTTCACCCCTCCACTTT,TRBJ1-6,.,TRBV19,.
CASSRVSAGQLGNTIYF,TGTGCCAGCTCACGAGTGTCTGCCGGACAGCTCGGAAACACCATATATTTT,TRBJ1-3,.,TRBV18,.
CASSPELAGAYEQYF,TGTGCCAGCTCACCTGAACTAGCGGGCGCCTACGAGCAGTACTTC,TRBJ2-7,TRBD2,TRBV18,once
CASSIAQGPTEAFF,TGTGCCAGTAGTATAGCCCAGGGCCCCACTGAAGCTTTCTTT,TRBJ1-1,.,TRBV19,once
CASSLDGGLLQETQYF,TGTGCCAGCAGTTTGGATGGGGGCCTTCTTCAAGAGACCCAGTACTTC,TRBJ2-5,.,TRBV6-2/TRBV6-3,.
CASSLSSGGGTDTQYF,TGCGCCAGCAGCTTGTCGTCCGGGGGTGGCACAGATACGCAGTATTTT,TRBJ2-3,.,TRBV5-1,.
CASSLGQGRAYGYTF,TGTGCCAGCAGCTTAGGCCAGGGTAGGGCCTATGGCTACACCTTC,TRBJ1-2,.,TRBV5-6,.
CASSLRVNYEQYF,TGCGCCAGCAGCTTACGGGTCAACTACGAGCAGTACTTC,TRBJ2-7,.,TRBV5-1,once
CSAQGHLEAFF,TGCAGTGCCCAGGGACATCTTGAAGCTTTCTTT,TRBJ1-1,.,TRBV20-1,.
CASSKNLQQGGGYTF,TGTGCCAGCAGCAAAAACCTCCAGCAGGGAGGTGGCTACACCTTC,TRBJ1-2,.,TRBV6-2/TRBV6-3,.
CASSPRLAGGGETQYF,TGTGCCAGTAGTCCCCGACTAGCGGGAGGTGGGGAGACCCAGTACTTC,TRBJ2-5,TRBD2,TRBV19,.
CASSYRTSGNNEQFF,TGTGCCAGCAGCTACAGGACTAGCGGGAACAATGAGCAGTTCTTC,TRBJ2-1,TRBD2,TRBV7-9,.
CASSTGQPNTEAFF,TGCGCCAGCAGCACGGGACAGCCGAACACTGAAGCTTTCTTT,TRBJ1-1,TRBD1,TRBV5-1,many
CASSPGTGGSDTQYF,TGTGCCAGCTCCCCTGGAACAGGGGGTTCAGATACGCAGTATTTT,TRBJ2-3,TRBD1,TRBV7-6,.
CASSLGQGDTYEQYF,TGTGCCAGCAGCTTAGGGCAGGGGGACACCTACGAGCAGTACTTC,TRBJ2-7,TRBD1,TRBV7-2,.
CASSAQDSPNEQFF,TGTGCCAGCAGTGCCCAGGACAGCCCTAATGAGCAGTTCTTC,TRBJ2-1,.,TRBV6-4,.
CASSLDRGGEKLFF,TGTGCCAGCAGCTTGGACAGGGGAGGTGAAAAACTGTTTTTT,TRBJ1-4,TRBD1,TRBV5-4,.
CASSPPWGRDTEAFF,TGTGCCAGCTCACCACCGTGGGGCAGGGACACTGAAGCTTTCTTT,TRBJ1-1,.,TRBV18,.
CASRLGQGEQYF,TGTGCCAGCAGGTTGGGACAGGGCGAGCAGTACTTC,TRBJ2-7,TRBD1,TRBV12-3/TRBV12-4,.
CASSPGLRGGYTF,TGTGCCAGCAGCCCCGGACTGAGAGGAGGCTACACCTTC,TRBJ1-2,.,TRBV9,.
CASSSGTSGDPDTQYF,TGTGCCAGCAGTTCCGGGACTAGCGGGGATCCAGATACGCAGTATTTT,TRBJ2-3,TRBD2,TRBV28,.
CAWGRGAETQYF,TGTGCCTGGGGCAGGGGTGCCGAGACCCAGTACTTC,TRBJ2-5,.,TRBV30,.
CASSQGRAEVGYTF,TGTGCCAGCAGCCAGGGCAGGGCCGAAGTCGGCTACACCTTC,TRBJ1-2,.,TRBV3-1/TRBV3-2,.
CASRATGNNEQFF,TGCGCCAGCAGAGCTACAGGGAATAATGAGCAGTTCTTC,TRBJ2-1,.,TRBV5-1,.
CASSFGDLPDTQYF,TGTGCCAGCAGCTTTGGAGACCTCCCAGATACGCAGTATTTT,TRBJ2-3,.,TRBV7-8,.
CASSFNSGNTIYF,TGTGCCAGCAGCTTTAACTCTGGAAACACCATATATTTT,TRBJ1-3,.,TRBV7-2,.
CASSPGQGGYGYTF,TGTGCCAGCAGTCCCGGACAGGGGGGCTATGGCTACACCTTC,TRBJ1-2,TRBD1,TRBV27,.
CASSQGQGPEFF,TGTGCCAGCAGCCAGGGACAGGGACCCGAGTTCTTC,TRBJ2-1,TRBD1,TRBV3-1/TRBV3-2,.
CASSTTQGQSIYGYTF,TGTGCCAGCAGCACGACCCAGGGACAGAGCATATATGGCTACACCTTC,TRBJ1-2,TRBD1,TRBV7-9,.